This T cell receptor (beta chain) came from a study of graft-versus-host responses after intestinal transplantation. Study summary: Recipients obtained multivisceral, liver-intestinal, or isolated intestinal transplants. Recipients across the board were started on anti-thymocyte globulin induction, then kept on tacrolimus and steroids for roughly 3 years.

General observations from the study: Present in recipient marrow, GvH clones included some that appeared first in ileum or blood. Patients who carried graft-donor T cell macrochimerism also had high graft-versus-host to host-versus-graft clonal ratios in their allografts.

Comment on this clone: The antigen is not known. Other nucleotide sequences from this sample produce the same CDR3.

The CDR3 length is 14 residues. Deletions cut 6 bases from V and 3 bases from J, with 14 bases between. The germline CDR1 and CDR2 sequences are MNHEY and SVGAGI. Assay: immunoSEQ multiplex PCR; the TCRdb copy retains only in-frame clones and omits some. Of approximately 100,000 clones listed, about 90% are singletons. The sequencing used unstimulated CD4+ T cells sorted from spleen or lymph node cells, collected before intestinal transplant. The TCR originated in a human donor who received an intestinal transplant. This rearrangement joins TRBV6-5 to TRBJ1-1; D remains unclear. The CDR3 DNA sequence: TGTGCCAGCAGCAATACCCCGAGGGACACTGAAGCTTTCTTT. This codes for CASSNTPRDTEAFF.